Listed below are T cell receptor beta chains from one sample, sequenced in a study of blood T cell repertoires in COVID-19. Profiling relied on immunoSEQ multiplex PCR, and the TCRdb table lists in-frame clones only, not all of them. The repertoire consists of 200,000 to 250,000 clones, with 70% to 90% occurring once and the leading ten covering roughly 14%. The sequencing sample was made of PBMCs or T cells enriched from blood (not recorded which). The source is a woman in her 50s with acute COVID-19. Both conserved end residues are part of each CDR3. The D gene is left open where the match is weak. A row's size may be missing; if present it is once, few, many or a size class.

>TRBJ2-5|TRBV7-6|-|once
TGTGCCAGCAGCTCCTACGATGCCCAGTACTTC
CASSSYDAQYF
>TRBJ2-2|TRBV25-1|-|-
TGTGCCAGCAGTGACCCTCCGAACACCGGGGAGCTGTTTTTT
CASSDPPNTGELFF
>TRBJ1-5|TRBV19|-|-
TGTGCCAGTAGTATAGGCGATAGCAATCAGCCCCAGCATTTT
CASSIGDSNQPQHF
>TRBJ1-2|TRBV19|-|-
TGTGCCAGTAGTATAGATCTCAGGGCGACTAACTATGGCTACACCTTC
CASSIDLRATNYGYTF
>TRBJ1-2|TRBV5-4|-|-
TGTGCCAGCAGCCGGCACTTATTACAGGGTACTGGCTACACCTTC
CASSRHLLQGTGYTF
>TRBJ2-1|TRBV5-8|TRBD1|-
TGTGCCAGCAGTTCAGGGGTGACAGGGGGCTCCTACAATGAGCAGTTCTTC
CASSSGVTGGSYNEQFF
>TRBJ2-1|TRBV13|-|-
TGTGCCAGCAGCTTATCGCTAGCGAAACATGGGGCCAATGAGCAGTTCTTC
CASSLSLAKHGANEQFF
>TRBJ2-3|TRBV19|-|-
TGTGCCAGTAGTCCCCGACAGGGCACAGATACGCAGTATTTT
CASSPRQGTDTQYF
>TRBJ1-1|TRBV29-1|TRBD1|-
TGCAGCGTTGAAGATCCCGGACAGGTGGAAGCTTTCTTT
CSVEDPGQVEAFF
>TRBJ2-7|TRBV5-1|-|-
TGCGCCAGCAGCTTTTCGGCGGGCCTGGAAGAGCAGTACTTC
CASSFSAGLEEQYF
>TRBJ1-2|TRBV5-5|TRBD1|-
TGTGCCAGCTCCTTCCGGGACAGGGGGCTTACGGTTCATGGCTACACCTTC
CASSFRDRGLTVHGYTF
>TRBJ2-7|TRBV21-1|-|-
TGTGCCAGCAGCAAAGGTCGGGATGGTAAATACGAGCAGTACTTC
CASSKGRDGKYEQYF
>TRBJ2-7|TRBV19|TRBD1|-
TGTGCCAGTAGCGTAGGGACAGGCGCCTCCTACGAGCAGTACTTC
CASSVGTGASYEQYF
>TRBJ2-5|TRBV9|TRBD1|-
TGTGCCAGCAGCGTAGCGCAGGGGGCAGGGGAGACCCAGTACTTC
CASSVAQGAGETQYF
>TRBJ1-2|TRBV5-1|-|-
TGCGCCAGCAGCTTGGTGGGAGACTATGGCTACACCTTC
CASSLVGDYGYTF
>TRBJ2-7|TRBV5-5|-|-
TGTGCCAGCAGCTTGGCGGACAGTGATCCCTACGAGCAGTACTTC
CASSLADSDPYEQYF
>TRBJ1-5|TRBV15|-|-
TGTGCCACCAGCAGGGATCGGGGATCCCGTCCGCTTTGGGGTCAGCCCCAGCATTTT
CATSRDRGSRPLWGQPQHF
>TRBJ2-2|TRBV18|TRBD2|-
TGTGCCAGCTCACCCGAAAGCGGGAGGGCCGGGGAGCTGTTTTTT
CASSPESGRAGELFF
>TRBJ2-5|TRBV10-3|-|-
TGTGCCATCAGCCAAGGGGGGGGCAAGGTTGAGACCCAGTACTTC
CAISQGGGKVETQYF
>TRBJ1-2|TRBV28|-|-
TGTGCCAGCAGCCCCCCAGGGGACTATGGCTACACCTTC
CASSPPGDYGYTF
>TRBJ2-5|TRBV18|TRBD2|-
TGTGCCAGCTCACCCCGCGGTGGCCGCGGGACTAGCAGCCAAGAGACCCAGTACTTC
CASSPRGGRGTSSQETQYF
>TRBJ1-2|TRBV12-3/TRBV12-4|-|-
TGTGCCAGCAGTCAAACAGGGACCTATGGCTACACCTTC
CASSQTGTYGYTF
>TRBJ2-5|TRBV4-2|TRBD2|-
TGTGCCAGCAGCCAAGATTGGGGGGAGGGGTCAGAGACCCAGTACTTC
CASSQDWGEGSETQYF
>TRBJ1-4|TRBV18|TRBD1|-
TGTGCCAGCTCACCACTTAACAGGGGAACTAATGAAAAACTGTTTTTT
CASSPLNRGTNEKLFF
>TRBJ1-5|TRBV6-6|-|-
TGTGCCAGCAGTTACCCGACAGTTTATCAGCCCCAGCATTTT
CASSYPTVYQPQHF
>TRBJ1-1|TRBV15|TRBD1|-
TGTGCCACCAGCAGAGATAGTACAGGGGCCTATCATTTT
CATSRDSTGAYHF
>TRBJ2-1|TRBV9|TRBD2|-
TGTGCCAGCAGCCCCCGTCGTCTGCTAGCGGGTACGGCTGAGCAGTTCTTC
CASSPRRLLAGTAEQFF
>TRBJ1-2|TRBV19|-|-
TGTGCCAGTAGTATAGAACACCTCTATGGCTACACCTTC
CASSIEHLYGYTF